The next 25 T cell receptor beta chains were all read from a single sample in a study of T cell changes during pregnancy in multiple sclerosis. Measured with immunoSEQ multiplex PCR; TCRdb has only the in-frame clones, and not every one. The data show roughly 86,000 clones, with 85% to 95% seen just once and 2% to 3% held by the top ten. Sequenced here: peripheral blood, sampled in the first trimester of pregnancy. The receptors stem from a female donor with multiple sclerosis, enrolled in a pregnancy study.

This clone was counted once. The CDR3 DNA follows: TGCAGTGGGTACGCAGCCGGGGAGCTGTTTTTT. Translated: CSGYAAGELFF. The V and J genes are TRBV20-1 and TRBJ2-2; D call uncertain. Germline values: CDR1 DFQATT, CDR2 SNEGSKA (reference sequence). This CDR3 has 11 residues. With 7 bases removed from V and 6 bases from J, the gap between germline ends came to 9 bases.

This rearrangement joins TRBV19 to TRBJ2-1; possibly TRBD1 for D (6 bases). With 3 bases removed from V and 6 bases from J, the gap between germline ends came to 12 bases. The germline gives CDR1 LNHDA, CDR2 SQIVND (reference sequence). The CDR3 length is 14 residues. CDR3 protein: CASSIADRGNEQFF. In nucleotides, the CDR3 is TGTGCCAGTAGTATCGCGGACAGAGGCAATGAGCAGTTCTTC. The variable domain in full, with the rest retrieved from reference TRBV19 and TRBJ2-1, is DGGITQSPKYLFRKEGQNVTLSCEQNLNHDAMYWYRQDPGQGLRLIYYSQIVNDFQKGDIAEGYSVSREKKESFPLTVTSAQKNPTAFYLCASSIADRGNEQFFGPGTRLTVL.

Concerning this clone: The DNA is omitted, as the CDR3 cannot be located on it reliably, and the CDR3 follows TCRdb's listing. The rearrangement joins TRBV5-1 to TRBJ2-7; the table's D gene call, TRBD1, was not cross checked with the DNA. Germline V gene data show CDR1 as SGHRS and CDR2 as YFSETQ. The CDR3 length equals 17 residues, ends included. The CDR3: CASRAGRALTAAYEQYF.

V usage is TRBV6-5 and J usage is TRBJ2-4; no reliable D call. CDR3 size: 14 residues. Trimming shortened V by 0 bases and J by 4 bases, and 7 bases separated the two germline ends. CDR1 is MNHEY and CDR2 is SVGAGI in the germline V gene. CDR3: CASSYSSSKNIQYF. In nucleotides, the CDR3 is TGTGCCAGCAGTTACTCGAGTAGTAAAAACATTCAGTACTTC.

This clone was found once. The rearrangement joins TRBV5-1 to TRBJ2-1; 7 positions match TRBD1. There are 15 residues in the CDR3. The germline gives CDR1 SGHRS, CDR2 YFSETQ. V lost 2 bases to trimming and J lost 0 bases; unmatched junction nucleotides: 2. CDR3 amino acids: CASSFDRASYNEQFF. CDR3 in DNA: TGCGCCAGCAGCTTTGACAGGGCCTCCTACAATGAGCAGTTCTTC.

The V call is TRBV19, the J call TRBJ1-2; 10 nucleotides agree with TRBD1. Losses at the gene ends were 6 bases for V and 8 bases for J; bases not matched to a gene: 6. CDR3 length equals 13 residues. Germline lookup yields CDR1 LNHDA and CDR2 SQIVND (reference sequence). CDR3 amino acids: CASRAGTGVGYTF. The CDR3 DNA is TGTGCCAGTAGGGCCGGGACAGGGGTCGGCTACACCTTC. Combining the CDR3 with reference TRBV19 and TRBJ1-2 gives the whole variable domain DGGITQSPKYLFRKEGQNVTLSCEQNLNHDAMYWYRQDPGQGLRLIYYSQIVNDFQKGDIAEGYSVSREKKESFPLTVTSAQKNPTAFYLCASRAGTGVGYTFGSGTRLTVV.

The rearrangement links TRBV5-1 to TRBJ2-6; a possible D gene is TRBD1 (5 bases). This CDR3 region has 15 residues. The V end lost 6 bases, the J end lost 0 bases, and 10 bases lay between the germline ends. Germline V gene sequence: CDR1 SGHRS, CDR2 YFSETQ. The CDR3 is CASTQTASGANVLTF. The CDR3 coding sequence is TGCGCCAGCACACAGACAGCCTCTGGGGCCAACGTCCTGACTTTC.

This clone was recorded only once. This chain connects TRBV5-6 to TRBJ2-5; TRBD1 aligns across 8 bases. V shed 4 bases and J 5 bases; nucleotides not matched to a gene: 10. The CDR3 covers 15 residues. Germline V CDR1 and CDR2: SGHDT, YYEEEE. The CDR3 spells CASSEDRASGETQYF. The CDR3 DNA is TGTGCCAGCAGCGAGGACAGGGCCTCTGGGGAGACCCAGTACTTC.

The V gene is TRBV2, the J gene TRBJ1-3; perhaps TRBD1 as D (5 bases). The length of the CDR3 is 15 residues. With 7 bases removed from V and 0 bases from J, the gap between germline ends came to 13 bases. Germline CDR1 reads SNHLY; CDR2 reads FYNNEI. This chain's CDR3 is CASTWDWSSGNTIYF. The DNA for the CDR3 is TGTGCCAGCACCTGGGACTGGAGCTCTGGAAACACCATATATTTT.

This clone appeared a single time. The chain joins TRBV6-1 to TRBJ1-2; 7 nucleotides agree with TRBD1. Per germline, CDR1 MNHNS and CDR2 SASEGT. CDR3 length: 14 residues. V was clipped by 6 bases and J by 5 bases; unmatched bases: 9. The CDR3 loop is CASRMDRFPYGYTF. Here the CDR3 DNA reads TGTGCCAGCAGGATGGACAGGTTCCCTTATGGCTACACCTTC.

This sequence joins TRBV7-2 and TRBJ2-1; 8 nucleotides line up with TRBD1. The ends lost 5 bases at V and 2 bases at J; junction bases unmatched: 5. Germline V gene sequence: CDR1 SGHTA, CDR2 FQGNSA. The CDR3 totals 15 residues. CDR3 DNA sequence: TGTGCCAGCAGCCGGGGCAGGGGGCCCTACAATGAGCAGTTCTTC. This codes for CASSRGRGPYNEQFF.

The rearrangement links TRBV28 to TRBJ2-3; TRBD1 matches 7 bases. Germline loops: CDR1 MDHEN, CDR2 SYDVKM. Unmatched junction bases numbered 8, after V lost 5 bases and J lost 0 bases. The CDR3 sequence is 16 residues long. CDR3 DNA sequence: TGTGCCAGCAGTGTCAGCAGGGGGTCGAGCACAGATACGCAGTATTTT. Protein sequence: CASSVSRGSSTDTQYF.

In this sample, this clone turned up once. The same CDR3 arises from other DNA sequences in this sample as well. The chain has TRBV6-6 and TRBJ2-1; 11 positions match TRBD2. The germline V gene has CDR1 MNHNY and CDR2 SVGAGI (reference sequence). V lost 2 bases and J lost 10; bases outside the gene matches: 4. The CDR3 has 14 amino acids. This CDR3 is CASSYGTSGPEQFF. CDR3 nucleotides: TGTGCCAGCAGTTACGGGACTAGCGGACCGGAGCAGTTCTTC.

The chain employs TRBV5-1 and TRBJ2-7, with 7 bases lining up with TRBD1. V lost 4 bases to trimming and J lost 0 bases; unmatched junction nucleotides: 10. The germline gives CDR1 SGHRS, CDR2 YFSETQ. The CDR3 has 16 residues. The CDR3 sequence: CASSLRRDSGSYEQYF. In nucleotides, the CDR3 is TGCGCCAGCAGCCTTCGCCGGGACAGTGGCTCCTACGAGCAGTACTTC.

Only one count was recorded for this clone. V gene TRBV6-1 combines with J gene TRBJ1-1; D might be TRBD1 (5 bases). The V end lost 6 bases, the J end lost 1 base, and 9 bases lay between the germline ends. The germline V gene has CDR1 MNHNS and CDR2 SASEGT. There are 13 residues in the CDR3. The CDR3 reads CASSLTGNTEAFF. CDR3 DNA: TGTGCCAGCAGCCTCACAGGGAACACTGAAGCTTTCTTT.

This clone appeared a single time. The rearrangement links TRBV27 to TRBJ2-5; 9 bases match TRBD1. Losses at the gene ends were 7 bases for V and 5 bases for J; bases not matched to a gene: 8. The CDR3 consists of 14 residues. Germline CDR1 reads MNHEY; CDR2 reads SMNVEV (reference sequence). The CDR3 DNA is TGTGCCAGCACAGGTGGGACAGGGAAGGAGACCCAGTACTTC. It translates to CASTGGTGKETQYF.

The chain is built from TRBV28 and TRBJ1-4; 8 nucleotides agree with TRBD1. This CDR3 contains 14 residues. Germline V gene lookup returns CDR1 MDHEN and CDR2 SYDVKM. J was trimmed by 8 bases and V by 1 base; bases with no gene match: 3. The CDR3 DNA reads TGTGCCAGCAGTTTATCAGGGGGCGCGGAAAAACTGTTTTTT. It specifies CASSLSGGAEKLFF.

This clone was seen only once. The rearrangement uses TRBV7-8 and TRBJ2-7, with 8 positions matching TRBD2. Trimming removed 5 bases from V and 1 base from J; junction bases left unmatched: 4. The CDR3 runs 14 residues. The germline V gene encodes CDR1 SGHVS and CDR2 FQNEAQ. DNA of the CDR3: TGTGCCAGCAGCCGCCAGCGGGAGTCCTACGAGCAGTACTTC. Its translation is CASSRQRESYEQYF.

The chain links TRBV6-1 to TRBJ2-5, with 10 bases identical to TRBD2. The CDR3 extends over 17 amino acids. V shed 8 bases and J 3 bases; nucleotides not matched to a gene: 15. Germline CDR1 MNHNS, CDR2 SASEGT. The CDR3 sequence is CASRVLRTSGLKETQYF. CDR3 sequence (DNA): TGTGCCAGCCGTGTGCTCCGGACTAGCGGATTAAAAGAGACCCAGTACTTC.

The J gene is TRBJ2-5, the V gene TRBV20-1; D gene uncertain. The CDR3 runs 11 residues. Trimming left V 1 base short and J 4 bases short, with 4 bases between. Germline V lookup: CDR1 DFQATT, CDR2 SNEGSKA (reference sequence). The CDR3 reads CSARVRETQYF. The CDR3 region has the DNA TGCAGTGCTAGAGTGCGAGAGACCCAGTACTTC.

This chain joins TRBV7-9 and TRBJ1-1; maybe TRBD1 (6 bases). The germline gives CDR1 SEHNR, CDR2 FQNEAQ (reference sequence). CDR3 length: 13 residues. V gave up 1 base and J gave up 7 bases, with 10 bases separating them. Here the CDR3 DNA reads TGTGCCAGCAGCTTAGGTAGGACAGTTGAAGCTTTCTTT. Residues: CASSLGRTVEAFF.

Of note for this clone: The same CDR3 can be traced to other DNA sequences in this sample. V is TRBV7-6 and J is TRBJ2-1, with D maybe TRBD2 (7 bases). The CDR3 runs 15 residues. CDR1 is SGHVS, CDR2 FNYEAQ, per germline. V was cut by 3 bases and J by 4 bases, with 13 bases left in between. The CDR3 DNA reads as TGTGCCAGCAGCTTGAGGGGGAGGGGGTACAATGAGCAGTTCTTC. Translated, it gives CASSLRGRGYNEQFF.

The genes are TRBV7-3 and TRBJ2-2; 8 bases map to TRBD1. The CDR3 length is 13 residues. The germline V gene has CDR1 SGHTA and CDR2 FQGTGA. V shed 5 bases, J shed 6 bases, and the junction held 2 bases outside the gene matches. Here the CDR3 DNA reads TGTGCCAGCAGCGTGACAGGGGCCGGGGAGCTGTTTTTT. This sequence encodes CASSVTGAGELFF. Drawing the rest from reference TRBV7-3 and TRBJ2-2, the complete variable domain is GAGVSQTPSNKVTEKGKYVELRCDPISGHTALYWYRQSLGQGPEFLIYFQGTGAADDSGLPNDRFFAVRPEGSVSTLKIQRTERGDSAVYLCASSVTGAGELFFGEGSRLTVL.

The chain recombines TRBV27 with TRBJ1-2; TRBD1 agrees at 9 bases. Germline CDR1 MNHEY, CDR2 SMNVEV (reference sequence). V trimming: 4 bases; J trimming: 8 bases; junction bases outside the gene matches: 5. This CDR3 contains 13 residues. In DNA, the CDR3 is TGTGCCAGCAGTTCCGGGACAGGGAGAGGCTACACCTTC. Translated: CASSSGTGRGYTF.

The chain combines TRBV15 with TRBJ1-3, with TRBD1 identical over 8 bases. This CDR3 region has 16 residues. Trimming removed 0 bases from V and 3 bases from J; junction bases left unmatched: 4. CDR1 LNHNV and CDR2 YYDKDF come from the germline V gene (reference sequence). CDR3 sequence reads: CATSRDQQGGGNTIYF. The CDR3 nucleotides read TGTGCCACCAGCAGAGATCAACAGGGGGGTGGAAACACCATATATTTT.